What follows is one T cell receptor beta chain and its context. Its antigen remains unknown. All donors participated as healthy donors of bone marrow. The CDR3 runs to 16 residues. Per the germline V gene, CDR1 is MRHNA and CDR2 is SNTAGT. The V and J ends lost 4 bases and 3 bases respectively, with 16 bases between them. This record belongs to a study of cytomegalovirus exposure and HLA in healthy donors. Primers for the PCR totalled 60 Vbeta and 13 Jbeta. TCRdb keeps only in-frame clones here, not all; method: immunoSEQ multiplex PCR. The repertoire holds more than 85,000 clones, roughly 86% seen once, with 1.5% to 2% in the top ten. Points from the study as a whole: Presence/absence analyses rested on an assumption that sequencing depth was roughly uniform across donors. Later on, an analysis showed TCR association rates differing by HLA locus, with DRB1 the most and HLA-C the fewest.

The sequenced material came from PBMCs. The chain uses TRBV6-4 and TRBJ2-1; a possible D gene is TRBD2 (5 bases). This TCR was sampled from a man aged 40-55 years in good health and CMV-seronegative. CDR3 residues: CASSASVAGDYNEQFF. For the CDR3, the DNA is TGTGCCAGCAGTGCCTCCGTGGCGGGTGACTACAATGAGCAGTTCTTC.